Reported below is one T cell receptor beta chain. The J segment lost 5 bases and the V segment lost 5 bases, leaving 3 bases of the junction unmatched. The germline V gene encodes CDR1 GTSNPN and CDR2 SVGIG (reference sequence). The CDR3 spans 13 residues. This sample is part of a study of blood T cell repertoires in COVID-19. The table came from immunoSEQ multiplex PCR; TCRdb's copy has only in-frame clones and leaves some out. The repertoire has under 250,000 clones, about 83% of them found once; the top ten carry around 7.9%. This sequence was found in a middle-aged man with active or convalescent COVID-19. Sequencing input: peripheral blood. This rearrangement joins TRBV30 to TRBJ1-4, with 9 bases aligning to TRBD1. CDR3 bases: TGTGCCTGGCCCGGGACAGGGAATGAAAAACTGTTTTTT. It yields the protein CAWPGTGNEKLFF. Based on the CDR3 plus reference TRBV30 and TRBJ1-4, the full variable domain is SQTIHQWPATLVQPVGSPLSLECTVEGTSNPNLYWYRQAAGRGLQLLFYSVGIGQISSEVPQNLSASRPQDRQFILSSKKLLLSDSGFYLCAWPGTGNEKLFFGSGTQLSVL.